What follows is one TCR beta chain and its context. This CDR3 spans 16 amino acids. From germline, CDR1 is SEHNR and CDR2 FQNEAQ (reference sequence). The V end was cut by 3 bases, the J end by 2 bases, with 13 bases between. Per the authors' pipeline: Estimated nucleated cell counts came from reference gene primer amplification. Clones were sequenced by immunoSEQ multiplex PCR, and TCRdb holds only the in-frame ones, with some missing. V and J calls and clone size come straight from that table; D and trimming were deduced from the DNA. Here the sample spans 250,000 or so clones, 89% being singletons. The data belong to a study of blood T cell repertoires in COVID-19. Across the study: There were acute and convalescent COVID-19 samples, and they came from the United States, Italy and Spain. T cells, B-cell-depleted T cells, or PBMCs provided the cDNA or gDNA that served as material.

This sequence joins TRBV7-9 and TRBJ1-4; no definite D call. The source material was peripheral blood. This TCR derives from a woman in her thirties or forties who had recovered from COVID-19. The CDR3 DNA reads TGTGCCAGCAGCTTCGCTACCGAGGTTACTAATGAAAAACTGTTTTTT. It yields the protein CASSFATEVTNEKLFF.